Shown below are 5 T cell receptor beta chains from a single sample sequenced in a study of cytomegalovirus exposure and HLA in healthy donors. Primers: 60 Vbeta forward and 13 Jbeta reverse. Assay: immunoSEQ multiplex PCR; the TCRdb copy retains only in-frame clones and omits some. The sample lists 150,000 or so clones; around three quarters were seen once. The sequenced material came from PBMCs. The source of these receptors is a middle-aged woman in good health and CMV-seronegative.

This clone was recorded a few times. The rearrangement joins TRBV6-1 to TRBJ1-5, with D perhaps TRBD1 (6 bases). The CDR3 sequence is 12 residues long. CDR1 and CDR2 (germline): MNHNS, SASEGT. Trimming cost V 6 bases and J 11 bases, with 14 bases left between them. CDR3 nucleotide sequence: TGTGCCAGCAGAAAACAGGGAGAAGCCCAGCATTTT. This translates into CASRKQGEAQHF.

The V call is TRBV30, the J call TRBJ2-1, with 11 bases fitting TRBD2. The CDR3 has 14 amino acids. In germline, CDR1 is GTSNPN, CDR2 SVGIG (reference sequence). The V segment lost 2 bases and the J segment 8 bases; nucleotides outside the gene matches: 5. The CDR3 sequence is CAWSHSGRGDEQFF. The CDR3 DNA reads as TGTGCCTGGAGTCATAGCGGGAGGGGGGATGAGCAGTTCTTC.

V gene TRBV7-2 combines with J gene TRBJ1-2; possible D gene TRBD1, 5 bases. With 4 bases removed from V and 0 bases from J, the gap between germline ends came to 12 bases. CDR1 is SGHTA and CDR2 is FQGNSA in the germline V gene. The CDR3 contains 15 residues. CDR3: CASSSDRPTNYGYTF. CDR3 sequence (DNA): TGTGCCAGCAGCTCCGACAGACCTACTAACTATGGCTACACCTTC.

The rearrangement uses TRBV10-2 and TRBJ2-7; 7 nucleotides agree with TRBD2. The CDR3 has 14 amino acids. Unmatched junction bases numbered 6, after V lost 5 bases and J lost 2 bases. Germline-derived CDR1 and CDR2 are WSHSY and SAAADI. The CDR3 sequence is CASSPLAYTYEQYF. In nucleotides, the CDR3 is TGCGCCAGCAGTCCACTAGCGTACACCTACGAGCAGTACTTC.

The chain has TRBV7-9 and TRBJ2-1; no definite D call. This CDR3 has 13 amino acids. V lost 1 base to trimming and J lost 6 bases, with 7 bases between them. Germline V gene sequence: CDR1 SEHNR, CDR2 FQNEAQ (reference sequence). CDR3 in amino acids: CASSLEYGNEQFF. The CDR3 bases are TGTGCCAGCAGCTTAGAGTACGGCAATGAGCAGTTCTTC.